The rows below give T cell receptor beta chains drawn from one sample of a study of blood T cell repertoires in COVID-19. The table came from immunoSEQ multiplex PCR; TCRdb's copy has only in-frame clones and leaves some out. The sample carries approximately 280,000 clones, about 89% recorded once. The material sequenced was PBMCs or T cells enriched from blood (not recorded which). These receptor sequences come from a woman aged 18-35 years who had recovered from COVID-19. Each CDR3 is given with its conserved first and last residue. The D gene is left open where the match is weak. Part of the rows lack a size; the others show once, few, many or a class for expanded clones.

d_gene: -
abundance: once
v_gene: TRBV27
j_gene: TRBJ2-1
CDR3nt: TGTGCCAGCAGAGAAGAGGGCCGGCTAAACAATGAGCAGTTCTTC
CDR3aa: CASREEGRLNNEQFF

d_gene: TRBD1
abundance: -
v_gene: TRBV28
j_gene: TRBJ1-4
CDR3nt: TGTGCCAGCAGTTCGGGGGACAGGCTCGCAACTAATGAAAAACTGTTTTTT
CDR3aa: CASSSGDRLATNEKLFF

d_gene: -
abundance: once
v_gene: TRBV27
j_gene: TRBJ1-2
CDR3nt: TGTGCCAGCAGTTTAGCGGGAAGCTATGGCTACACCTTC
CDR3aa: CASSLAGSYGYTF

d_gene: TRBD2
abundance: -
v_gene: TRBV7-9
j_gene: TRBJ2-1
CDR3nt: TGTGCCAGCAGTGTGAGCGGGAGTCCGAATGAGCAGTTCTTC
CDR3aa: CASSVSGSPNEQFF

d_gene: -
abundance: -
v_gene: TRBV27
j_gene: TRBJ2-3
CDR3nt: TGTGCCAGCAAGATCCGGGGGACGCCTCGCACAGATACGCAGTATTTT
CDR3aa: CASKIRGTPRTDTQYF

d_gene: -
abundance: once
v_gene: TRBV6-2/TRBV6-3
j_gene: TRBJ2-1
CDR3nt: TGTGCCAGCAGTTACCGGCGGGCGGGCGACAATGAGCAGTTCTTC
CDR3aa: CASSYRRAGDNEQFF

d_gene: -
abundance: -
v_gene: TRBV7-9
j_gene: TRBJ2-3
CDR3nt: TGTGCCAGCAGCGCAGCGCGGCAGATTCTAAGCACAGATACGCAGTATTTT
CDR3aa: CASSAARQILSTDTQYF

d_gene: TRBD2
abundance: -
v_gene: TRBV12-5
j_gene: TRBJ2-5
CDR3nt: TGTGCTAGTGGACTAAAGACTAGCGCCCTCCAAGAGACCCAGTACTTC
CDR3aa: CASGLKTSALQETQYF

d_gene: -
abundance: -
v_gene: TRBV28
j_gene: TRBJ2-5
CDR3nt: TGTGCCAGCAGTTTTCTTGAGACCCAGTACTTC
CDR3aa: CASSFLETQYF

d_gene: TRBD2
abundance: -
v_gene: TRBV4-1
j_gene: TRBJ2-1
CDR3nt: TGCGCCAGCAGCCAAGACAGTCGAGCTAGCGGGGGATACAATGAGCAGTTCTTC
CDR3aa: CASSQDSRASGGYNEQFF

d_gene: -
abundance: -
v_gene: TRBV30
j_gene: TRBJ1-1
CDR3nt: TGTGCCTGGAGCGCACTCGGGGGGACTGAAGCTTTCTTT
CDR3aa: CAWSALGGTEAFF

d_gene: -
abundance: once
v_gene: TRBV4-2
j_gene: TRBJ2-3
CDR3nt: TGTGCCAGCAGCCAAGAGTCCGGGGTCCTTCCAGATACGCAGTATTTT
CDR3aa: CASSQESGVLPDTQYF

d_gene: -
abundance: -
v_gene: TRBV4-3
j_gene: TRBJ1-1
CDR3nt: TGCGCCAGCAGCCAAGTTGCGGGAAGGCGCACCGAAGCTTTCTTT
CDR3aa: CASSQVAGRRTEAFF

d_gene: -
abundance: -
v_gene: TRBV6-4
j_gene: TRBJ2-7
CDR3nt: TGTGCCAGCAAGGAGTGGCAGGGGGCGGCGGGAGGGCTGGAAGAGCAGTACTTC
CDR3aa: CASKEWQGAAGGLEEQYF

d_gene: -
abundance: -
v_gene: TRBV4-1
j_gene: TRBJ2-5
CDR3nt: TGCGCCAGCAGCCTAGGGGTGGCAGAGACCCAGTACTTC
CDR3aa: CASSLGVAETQYF

d_gene: -
abundance: -
v_gene: TRBV5-4
j_gene: TRBJ1-4
CDR3nt: TGTGCCAGCAGCTTGGGTCCGGGGGGATCAGCTAATGAAAAACTGTTTTTT
CDR3aa: CASSLGPGGSANEKLFF

d_gene: -
abundance: once
v_gene: TRBV3-1/TRBV3-2
j_gene: TRBJ1-1
CDR3nt: TGTGCCAGCAGCCAAGACAACAGGGTGAACACTGAAGCTTTCTTT
CDR3aa: CASSQDNRVNTEAFF

d_gene: TRBD1
abundance: -
v_gene: TRBV6-5
j_gene: TRBJ1-2
CDR3nt: TGTGCCAGCAGTTACTCCTGGACAGGGATTAACTATGGCTACACCTTC
CDR3aa: CASSYSWTGINYGYTF

d_gene: -
abundance: -
v_gene: TRBV10-3
j_gene: TRBJ1-1
CDR3nt: TGTGCCATCAACCGGGACTCTTCATCTGAAGCTTTCTTT
CDR3aa: CAINRDSSSEAFF

d_gene: -
abundance: -
v_gene: TRBV4-1
j_gene: TRBJ2-2
CDR3nt: TGCGCCAGCAGCCAAGTCTTTGTTTCCGGGGAGCTGTTTTTT
CDR3aa: CASSQVFVSGELFF

d_gene: -
abundance: -
v_gene: TRBV11-2
j_gene: TRBJ1-4
CDR3nt: TGTGCCAGCAGCTTAATCGGTTTTAATGAAAAACTGTTTTTT
CDR3aa: CASSLIGFNEKLFF

d_gene: -
abundance: -
v_gene: TRBV30
j_gene: TRBJ1-6
CDR3nt: TGTGCCTGGAGTGTACTCGGGGGAAATTCACCCCTCCACTTT
CDR3aa: CAWSVLGGNSPLHF

d_gene: -
abundance: -
v_gene: TRBV28
j_gene: TRBJ2-3
CDR3nt: TGTGCCAGCAGTTTCCCTCGACAGCGTAACACGCAGTATTTT
CDR3aa: CASSFPRQRNTQYF

d_gene: TRBD2
abundance: -
v_gene: TRBV4-1
j_gene: TRBJ2-3
CDR3nt: TGCGCCAGTTCGACTAGCAGCACAGATACGCAGTATTTT
CDR3aa: CASSTSSTDTQYF

d_gene: -
abundance: -
v_gene: TRBV6-2/TRBV6-3
j_gene: TRBJ1-5
CDR3nt: TGTGCCAGCAGTTACTGGGTGCCGGGATTCGGAAGCAATCAGCCCCAGCATTTT
CDR3aa: CASSYWVPGFGSNQPQHF

d_gene: -
abundance: -
v_gene: TRBV27
j_gene: TRBJ1-2
CDR3nt: TGTGCCAGCAGTAGGTACAGCGGAACTGCTGGCTACACCTTC
CDR3aa: CASSRYSGTAGYTF

d_gene: TRBD1
abundance: once
v_gene: TRBV7-2
j_gene: TRBJ1-5
CDR3nt: TGTGCCAGCAGCTTTACCGGGACAGCGAATCAGCCCCAGCATTTT
CDR3aa: CASSFTGTANQPQHF

d_gene: -
abundance: -
v_gene: TRBV7-9
j_gene: TRBJ2-3
CDR3nt: TGTGCCAGCAGCCCAACAGGGGGGGTTACAGATACGCAGTATTTT
CDR3aa: CASSPTGGVTDTQYF

d_gene: TRBD1
abundance: few
v_gene: TRBV9
j_gene: TRBJ2-7
CDR3nt: TGTGCCAGCAGCGTCCCCCTTGACAGGGTGTACGAGCAGTACTTC
CDR3aa: CASSVPLDRVYEQYF

d_gene: TRBD1
abundance: -
v_gene: TRBV10-1
j_gene: TRBJ1-4
CDR3nt: TGCGCCAGCAGTGATACAGGGGACGAAAAACTGTTTTTT
CDR3aa: CASSDTGDEKLFF

d_gene: TRBD1
abundance: -
v_gene: TRBV15
j_gene: TRBJ2-2
CDR3nt: TGTGCCACCAGCAGAGTTTGGACAGGGGCGGTGAACACCGGGGAGCTGTTTTTT
CDR3aa: CATSRVWTGAVNTGELFF

d_gene: TRBD1
abundance: -
v_gene: TRBV28
j_gene: TRBJ2-1
CDR3nt: TGTGCCAGCAGTGGGGACAGGAACAATGAGCAGTTCTTC
CDR3aa: CASSGDRNNEQFF

d_gene: -
abundance: -
v_gene: TRBV9
j_gene: TRBJ2-1
CDR3nt: TGTGCCAGCAGCGCCGAGGACTACAATGAGCAGTTCTTC
CDR3aa: CASSAEDYNEQFF

d_gene: TRBD2
abundance: -
v_gene: TRBV11-1
j_gene: TRBJ2-7
CDR3nt: TGTGCCAGCAGCTTAGGGCCGGGACTAGCGGGCTACGAGCAGTACTTC
CDR3aa: CASSLGPGLAGYEQYF

d_gene: -
abundance: -
v_gene: TRBV28
j_gene: TRBJ2-3
CDR3nt: TGTGCCAGCAGTTTATGGAGGCCAAGCACAGATACGCAGTATTTT
CDR3aa: CASSLWRPSTDTQYF

d_gene: -
abundance: -
v_gene: TRBV18
j_gene: TRBJ2-5
CDR3nt: TGTGCCAGCTCACCACAGGCGGGCCTCGGGGAGACCCAGTACTTC
CDR3aa: CASSPQAGLGETQYF

d_gene: -
abundance: -
v_gene: TRBV12-3/TRBV12-4
j_gene: TRBJ1-2
CDR3nt: TGTGCCAGCAGACCAACAGGGAACTATGGCTACACCTTC
CDR3aa: CASRPTGNYGYTF

d_gene: -
abundance: -
v_gene: TRBV28
j_gene: TRBJ2-5
CDR3nt: TGTGCCAGCAGTTTATTGGAGGACAGAGTCGAGACCCAGTACTTC
CDR3aa: CASSLLEDRVETQYF

d_gene: -
abundance: -
v_gene: TRBV3-1/TRBV3-2
j_gene: TRBJ2-5
CDR3nt: TGTGCCAGCAGCCAAGGGGGGGATCAAGAGACCCAGTACTTC
CDR3aa: CASSQGGDQETQYF

d_gene: -
abundance: -
v_gene: TRBV27
j_gene: TRBJ2-7
CDR3nt: TGTGCCAGCAGTCTGGGCAGAATAAGCTACGAGCAGTACTTC
CDR3aa: CASSLGRISYEQYF

d_gene: TRBD1
abundance: -
v_gene: TRBV9
j_gene: TRBJ2-3
CDR3nt: TGTGCCAGCAGCGCTCGACAGGGCCCTAGCACAGATACGCAGTATTTT
CDR3aa: CASSARQGPSTDTQYF

d_gene: -
abundance: -
v_gene: TRBV7-9
j_gene: TRBJ1-3
CDR3nt: TGTGCCAGCAGCCCCGGATTAGGACAGAGCTCTGGAAACACCATATATTTT
CDR3aa: CASSPGLGQSSGNTIYF

d_gene: -
abundance: -
v_gene: TRBV7-2
j_gene: TRBJ2-2
CDR3nt: TGTGCCAGCAGCTTAGAAGCGTCAAGCAACACCGGGGAGCTGTTTTTT
CDR3aa: CASSLEASSNTGELFF

d_gene: -
abundance: -
v_gene: TRBV24-1
j_gene: TRBJ2-2
CDR3nt: TGTGCCACCAGTCTTAGCGCGAACACCGGGGAGCTGTTTTTT
CDR3aa: CATSLSANTGELFF

d_gene: -
abundance: -
v_gene: TRBV27
j_gene: TRBJ2-5
CDR3nt: TGTGCCAGCAGTTTTGCAGGCTTAGAGACCCAGTACTTC
CDR3aa: CASSFAGLETQYF

d_gene: TRBD1
abundance: -
v_gene: TRBV9
j_gene: TRBJ1-4
CDR3nt: TGTGCCAGCAGCGGACTGACAGGGACTAATGAAAAACTGTTTTTT
CDR3aa: CASSGLTGTNEKLFF

d_gene: TRBD1
abundance: -
v_gene: TRBV12-3/TRBV12-4
j_gene: TRBJ2-7
CDR3nt: TGTGCCAGCGGGGGACAGGGTTTCCACGAGCAGTACTTC
CDR3aa: CASGGQGFHEQYF

d_gene: -
abundance: -
v_gene: TRBV7-8
j_gene: TRBJ2-3
CDR3nt: TGTGCCAGCACCCCACTGCACTCATTCGATACGCAGTATTTT
CDR3aa: CASTPLHSFDTQYF

d_gene: -
abundance: -
v_gene: TRBV4-3
j_gene: TRBJ1-2
CDR3nt: TGCGCCAGCAGCCCTTCAATTGGAGCCTTTGGCTACACCTTC
CDR3aa: CASSPSIGAFGYTF

d_gene: TRBD1
abundance: -
v_gene: TRBV28
j_gene: TRBJ1-5
CDR3nt: TGTGCCAGCAGCTATGGGACAGGGTATCAGCCCCAGCATTTT
CDR3aa: CASSYGTGYQPQHF

d_gene: -
abundance: once
v_gene: TRBV27
j_gene: TRBJ2-1
CDR3nt: TGTGCCAGCAGTCTCGCTGCGCGTTCCTACAATGAGCAGTTCTTC
CDR3aa: CASSLAARSYNEQFF

d_gene: TRBD1
abundance: once
v_gene: TRBV30
j_gene: TRBJ1-6
CDR3nt: TGTGCCTGGAGGTGGGGACAGGGGCGGTCACCCCTCCACTTT
CDR3aa: CAWRWGQGRSPLHF

d_gene: TRBD1
abundance: -
v_gene: TRBV7-9
j_gene: TRBJ1-5
CDR3nt: TGTGCCAGCAGCTTAGGTCTGACGAGAACAGGGGGTAGCAATCAGCCCCAGCATTTT
CDR3aa: CASSLGLTRTGGSNQPQHF

d_gene: -
abundance: -
v_gene: TRBV4-1
j_gene: TRBJ2-7
CDR3nt: TGCGCCAGCAGCCAAGGACCGGGACAAACCTACGAGCAGTACTTC
CDR3aa: CASSQGPGQTYEQYF

d_gene: TRBD1
abundance: -
v_gene: TRBV28
j_gene: TRBJ2-7
CDR3nt: TGTGCCAGCAGTCAAGGGGGACAGGTCTCCTACGAGCAGTACTTC
CDR3aa: CASSQGGQVSYEQYF

d_gene: -
abundance: -
v_gene: TRBV2
j_gene: TRBJ2-2
CDR3nt: TGTGCCAGCCGACAGCGTCAGCTCGGGGAGCTGTTTTTT
CDR3aa: CASRQRQLGELFF

d_gene: TRBD2
abundance: few
v_gene: TRBV9
j_gene: TRBJ2-2
CDR3nt: TGTGCCAGCAGCGTAGCGGGAGGGGTCGCCGGGGAGCTGTTTTTT
CDR3aa: CASSVAGGVAGELFF

d_gene: TRBD1
abundance: -
v_gene: TRBV28
j_gene: TRBJ2-5
CDR3nt: TGTGCCAGCAGTTTCCCCAGGGGGACGTACCAGCAAGAGACCCAGTACTTC
CDR3aa: CASSFPRGTYQQETQYF

d_gene: TRBD1
abundance: -
v_gene: TRBV19
j_gene: TRBJ1-4
CDR3nt: TGTGCCAGTAGTTCCGGGACAGGGGCTATTGGTGAAAAACTGTTTTTT
CDR3aa: CASSSGTGAIGEKLFF